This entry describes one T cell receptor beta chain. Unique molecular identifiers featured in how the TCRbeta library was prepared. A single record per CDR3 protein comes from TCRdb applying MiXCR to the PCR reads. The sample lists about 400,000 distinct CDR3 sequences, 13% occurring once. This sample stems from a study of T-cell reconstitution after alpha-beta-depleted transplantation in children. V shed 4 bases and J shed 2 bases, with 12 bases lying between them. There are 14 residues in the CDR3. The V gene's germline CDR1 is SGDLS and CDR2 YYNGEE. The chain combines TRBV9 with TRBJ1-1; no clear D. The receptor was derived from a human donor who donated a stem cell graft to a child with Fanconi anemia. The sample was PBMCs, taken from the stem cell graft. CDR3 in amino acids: CASSQMTVNTEAFF. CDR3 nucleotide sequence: TGTGCCAGCAGCCAAATGACGGTTAACACTGAAGCTTTCTTT.